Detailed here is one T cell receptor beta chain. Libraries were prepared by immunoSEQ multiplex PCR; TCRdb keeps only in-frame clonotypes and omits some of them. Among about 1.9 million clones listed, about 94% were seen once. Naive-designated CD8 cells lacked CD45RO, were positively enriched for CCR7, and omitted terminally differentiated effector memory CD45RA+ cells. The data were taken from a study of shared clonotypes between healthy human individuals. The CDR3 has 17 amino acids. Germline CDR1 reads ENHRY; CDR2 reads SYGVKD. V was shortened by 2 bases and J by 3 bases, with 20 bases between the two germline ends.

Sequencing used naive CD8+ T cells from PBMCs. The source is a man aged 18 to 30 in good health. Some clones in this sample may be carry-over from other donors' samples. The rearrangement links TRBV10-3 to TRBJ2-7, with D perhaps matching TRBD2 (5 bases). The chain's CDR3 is CAISERGRLEAIYEQYF. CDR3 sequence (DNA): TGTGCCATCAGTGAGCGCGGTCGCCTGGAGGCTATCTACGAGCAGTACTTC.